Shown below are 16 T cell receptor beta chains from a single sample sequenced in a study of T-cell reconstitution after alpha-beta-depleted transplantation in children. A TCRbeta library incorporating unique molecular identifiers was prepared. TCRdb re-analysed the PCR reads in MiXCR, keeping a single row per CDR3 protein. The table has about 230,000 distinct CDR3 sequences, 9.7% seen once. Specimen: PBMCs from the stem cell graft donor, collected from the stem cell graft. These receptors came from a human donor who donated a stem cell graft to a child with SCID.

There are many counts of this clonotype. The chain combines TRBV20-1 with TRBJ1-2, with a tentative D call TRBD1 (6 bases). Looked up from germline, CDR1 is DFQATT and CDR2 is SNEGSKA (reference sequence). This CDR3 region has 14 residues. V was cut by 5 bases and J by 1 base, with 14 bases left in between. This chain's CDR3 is CSAPQGPYNYGYTF. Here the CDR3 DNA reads TGCAGTGCTCCACAGGGTCCTTATAACTATGGCTACACCTTC.

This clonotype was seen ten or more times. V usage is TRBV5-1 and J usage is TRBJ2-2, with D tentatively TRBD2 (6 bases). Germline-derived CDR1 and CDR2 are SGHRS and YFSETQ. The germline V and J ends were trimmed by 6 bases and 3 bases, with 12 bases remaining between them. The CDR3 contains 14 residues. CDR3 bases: TGCGCCAGCACCCCGGGGGTCTACACCGGGGAGCTGTTTTTT. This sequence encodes CASTPGVYTGELFF.

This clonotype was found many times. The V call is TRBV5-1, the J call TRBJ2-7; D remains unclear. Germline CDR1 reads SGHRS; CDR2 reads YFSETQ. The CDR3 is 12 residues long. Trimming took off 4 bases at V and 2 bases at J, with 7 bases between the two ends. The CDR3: CASSETAYEQYF. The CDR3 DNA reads TGCGCCAGCAGCGAGACGGCCTACGAGCAGTACTTC.

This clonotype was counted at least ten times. The CDR3 nucleotides read TGTGCCAGCAGCCTAACAGGGAAGCAAGAGACCCAGTACTTC. Amino acid sequence: CASSLTGKQETQYF. The chain carries TRBV5-5 and TRBJ2-5; weak D call: TRBD1 (6 bases). CDR1 and CDR2 (germline): SGHKS, YYEKEE (reference sequence). The CDR3 is 14 amino acids. V lost 4 bases to trimming and J lost 2 bases, with 12 bases between them.

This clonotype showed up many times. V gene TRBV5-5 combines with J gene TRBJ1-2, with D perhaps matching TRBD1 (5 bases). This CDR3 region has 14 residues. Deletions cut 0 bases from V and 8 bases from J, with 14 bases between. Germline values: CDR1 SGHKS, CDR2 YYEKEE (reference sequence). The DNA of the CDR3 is TGTGCCAGCAGCTTGGGTGGGACGGGGAGCGGCTACACCTTC. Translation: CASSLGGTGSGYTF. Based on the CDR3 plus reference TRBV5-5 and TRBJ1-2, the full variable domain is DAGVTQSPTHLIKTRGQQVTLRCSPISGHKSVSWYQQVLGQGPQFIFQYYEKEERGRGNFPDRFSARQFPNYSSELNVNALLLGDSALYLCASSLGGTGSGYTFGSGTRLTVV.

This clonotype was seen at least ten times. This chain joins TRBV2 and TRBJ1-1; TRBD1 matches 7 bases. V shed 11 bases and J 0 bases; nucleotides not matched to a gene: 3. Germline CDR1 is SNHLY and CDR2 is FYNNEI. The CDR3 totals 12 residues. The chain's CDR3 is CARQGLNTEAFF. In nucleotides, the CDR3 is TGTGCCCGACAGGGATTGAACACTGAAGCTTTCTTT. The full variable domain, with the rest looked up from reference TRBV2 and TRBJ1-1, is EPEVTQTPSHQVTQMGQEVILRCVPISNHLYFYWYRQILGQKVEFLVSFYNNEISEKSEIFDDQFSVERPDGSNFTLKIRSTKLEDSAMYFCARQGLNTEAFFGQGTRLTVV.

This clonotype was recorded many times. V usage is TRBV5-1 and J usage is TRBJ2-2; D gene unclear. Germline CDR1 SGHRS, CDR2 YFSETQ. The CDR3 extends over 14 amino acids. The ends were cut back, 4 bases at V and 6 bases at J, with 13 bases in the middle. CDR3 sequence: CASSGLIGSGELFF. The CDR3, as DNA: TGCGCCAGCAGCGGCCTCATCGGGTCCGGGGAGCTGTTTTTT.

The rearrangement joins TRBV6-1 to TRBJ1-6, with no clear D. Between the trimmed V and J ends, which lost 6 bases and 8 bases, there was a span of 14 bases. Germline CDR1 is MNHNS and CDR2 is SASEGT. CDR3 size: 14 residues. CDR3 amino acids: CASSALPPHSPLHF. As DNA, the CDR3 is TGTGCCAGCAGCGCCCTCCCGCCCCATTCACCCCTCCACTTT.

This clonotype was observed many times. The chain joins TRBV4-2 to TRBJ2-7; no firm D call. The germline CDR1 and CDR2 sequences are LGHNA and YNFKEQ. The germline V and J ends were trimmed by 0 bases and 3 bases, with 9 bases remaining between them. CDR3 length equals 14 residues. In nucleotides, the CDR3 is TGTGCCAGCAGCCAAGATAACCGAGGCTACGAGCAGTACTTC. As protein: CASSQDNRGYEQYF.

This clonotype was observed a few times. CDR3 DNA sequence: TGTGCCAGTTCGGACGGACGGGTCGAGCAGTACTTC. Its translation is CASSDGRVEQYF. J is TRBJ2-7 and V is TRBV6-1; unclear D gene. Per the germline V gene, CDR1 is MNHNS and CDR2 is SASEGT. CDR3 length equals 12 residues. The germline V and J ends were trimmed by 9 bases and 6 bases, with 15 bases remaining between them.

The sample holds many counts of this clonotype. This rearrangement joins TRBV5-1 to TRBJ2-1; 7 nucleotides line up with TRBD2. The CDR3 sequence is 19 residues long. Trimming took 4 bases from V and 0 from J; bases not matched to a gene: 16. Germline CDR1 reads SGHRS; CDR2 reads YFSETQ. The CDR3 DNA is TGCGCCAGCAGCCAGGAGTTTCTTGGCGGGGGAAGCTCCTACAATGAGCAGTTCTTC. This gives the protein CASSQEFLGGGSSYNEQFF.

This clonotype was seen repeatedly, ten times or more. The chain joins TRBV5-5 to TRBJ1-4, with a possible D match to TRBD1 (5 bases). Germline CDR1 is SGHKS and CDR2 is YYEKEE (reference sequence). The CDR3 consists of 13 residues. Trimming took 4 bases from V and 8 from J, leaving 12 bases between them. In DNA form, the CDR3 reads TGTGCCAGCAGCCCCTTTGGGGACGAAAAACTGTTTTTT. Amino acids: CASSPFGDEKLFF.

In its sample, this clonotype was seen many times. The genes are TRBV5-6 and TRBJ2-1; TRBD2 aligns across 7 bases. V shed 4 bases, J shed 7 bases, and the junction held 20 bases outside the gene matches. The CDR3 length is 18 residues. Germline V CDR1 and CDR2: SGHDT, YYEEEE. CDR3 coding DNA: TGTGCCAGCAGCCCTCTAAGTGAGCGGGGAACAAAAAGGAATGAGCAGTTCTTC. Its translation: CASSPLSERGTKRNEQFF.

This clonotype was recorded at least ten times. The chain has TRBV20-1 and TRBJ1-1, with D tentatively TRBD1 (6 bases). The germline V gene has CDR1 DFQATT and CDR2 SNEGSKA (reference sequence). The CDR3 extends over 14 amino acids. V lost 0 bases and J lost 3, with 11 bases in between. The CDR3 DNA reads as TGCAGTGCTAGAGATACAGGGTGGGACACTGAAGCTTTCTTT. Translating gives CSARDTGWDTEAFF.

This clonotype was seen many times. CDR3 nucleotide sequence: TGCAGTGCTTTTAAGAACACTGAAGCTTTCTTT. Amino acids: CSAFKNTEAFF. V and J are TRBV20-1 and TRBJ1-1; unclear D gene. Germline V gives CDR1 DFQATT, CDR2 SNEGSKA (reference sequence). This CDR3 contains 11 residues. V gave up 5 bases and J gave up 1 base, with 5 bases separating them.

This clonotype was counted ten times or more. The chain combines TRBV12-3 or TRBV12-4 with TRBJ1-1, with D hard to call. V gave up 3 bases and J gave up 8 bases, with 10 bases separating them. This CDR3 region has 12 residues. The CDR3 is CASSLNGREAFF. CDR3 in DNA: TGTGCCAGCAGTTTGAATGGCAGAGAAGCTTTCTTT.